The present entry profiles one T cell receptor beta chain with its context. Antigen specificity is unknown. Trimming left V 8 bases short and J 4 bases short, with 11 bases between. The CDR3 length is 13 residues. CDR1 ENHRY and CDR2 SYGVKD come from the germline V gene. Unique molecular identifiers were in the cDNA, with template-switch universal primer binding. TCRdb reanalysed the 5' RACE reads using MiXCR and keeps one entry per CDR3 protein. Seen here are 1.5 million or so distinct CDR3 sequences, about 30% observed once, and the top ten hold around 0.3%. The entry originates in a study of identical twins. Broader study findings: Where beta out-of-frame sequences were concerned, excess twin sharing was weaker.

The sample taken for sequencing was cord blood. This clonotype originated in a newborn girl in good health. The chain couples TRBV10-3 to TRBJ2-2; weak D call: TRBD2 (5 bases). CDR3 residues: CAIEGFGTGELFF. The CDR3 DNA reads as TGTGCCATCGAGGGCTTCGGCACCGGGGAGCTGTTTTTT.